This entry lists 10 T cell receptor beta chains sequenced from one sample in a study of T cells after yellow fever vaccination. TCRdb itself ran the 5' RACE reads through MiXCR, one entry per CDR3 protein. The sample lists 300,000 to 400,000 distinct CDR3 sequences, around 8.1% occurring once. This material consisted of PBMCs, taken more than 35 days after the first yellow fever vaccination. The receptors were gathered from a man aged 18 to 30 who received the YFV17D yellow fever vaccine.

This clonotype was picked up a small number of times. CDR3 sequence: CASRDGQEAGYTF. The CDR3, as DNA: TGTGCCAGCAGAGACGGTCAGGAAGCCGGCTACACCTTC. The V gene is TRBV7-2, the J gene TRBJ1-2; D ambiguous. Per the germline V gene, CDR1 is SGHTA and CDR2 is FQGNSA. V dropped 6 bases and J dropped 8 bases, with 16 bases sitting between them. The CDR3 has 13 residues.

This clonotype was found a few times. The rearrangement uses TRBV5-1 and TRBJ1-1; 8 bases are shared with TRBD1. V lost 4 bases, J lost 7 bases, and 6 bases stayed unmatched. The CDR3 totals 13 residues. CDR1 is SGHRS, CDR2 YFSETQ, per germline. CDR3 bases: TGCGCCAGCAGCGCCCCAGGGGGCTTTGAAGCTTTCTTT. It specifies CASSAPGGFEAFF. The full variable domain, in which reference TRBV5-1 and TRBJ1-1 provide the parts outside the CDR3, is KAGVTQTPRYLIKTRGQQVTLSCSPISGHRSVSWYQQTPGQGLQFLFEYFSETQRNKGNFPGRFSGRQFSNSRSEMNVSTLELGDSALYLCASSAPGGFEAFFGQGTRLTVV.

This clonotype was detected only a few times. This chain joins TRBV20-1 and TRBJ2-7; 9 bases map to TRBD1. The CDR3 consists of 12 residues. Germline V gene sequence: CDR1 DFQATT, CDR2 SNEGSKA (reference sequence). The junction had 4 bases not matched to a gene; V was cut back by 5 bases and J by 5 bases. The CDR3 spells CSAPGTGNEQYF. The CDR3 nucleotides are TGCAGTGCTCCCGGGACAGGGAACGAGCAGTACTTC.

This clonotype turned up a few times. This chain links TRBV11-1 with TRBJ1-3, with D uncertain. The V and J ends lost 1 base and 0 bases respectively, with 16 bases between them. CDR3 size: 18 residues. Germline lookup yields CDR1 SGHAT and CDR2 FQDESV (reference sequence). The CDR3 reads CASSLGRFSSSSGNTIYF. Here the CDR3 DNA reads TGTGCCAGCAGCTTAGGTCGATTCAGTTCGAGCTCTGGAAACACCATATATTTT.

The chain recombines TRBV7-7 with TRBJ2-3, with TRBD2 matching 8 bases. CDR1 is SSHAT and CDR2 is FNYEAQ in the germline V gene (reference sequence). The CDR3 is made up of 15 amino acids. V shed 5 bases, J shed 6 bases, and the junction held 10 bases outside the gene matches. The CDR3 sequence: CASSQGPRGEDTQYF. DNA of the CDR3: TGTGCCAGCAGCCAGGGGCCGCGGGGGGAGGATACGCAGTATTTT.

This clonotype has a handful of counts. The chain combines TRBV19 with TRBJ2-5, with 9 bases that match TRBD1. The junction had 10 bases not matched to a gene; V was cut back by 5 bases and J by 3 bases. Per the germline V gene, CDR1 is LNHDA and CDR2 is SQIVND (reference sequence). This CDR3 contains 16 residues. CDR3 coding DNA: TGTGCCAGTAGTTTGCCGGGACAGGGTACGGAAGAGACCCAGTACTTC. Amino acid sequence: CASSLPGQGTEETQYF.

Ten or more counts support this clonotype. The rearrangement links TRBV20-1 to TRBJ2-3; D gene unclear. CDR1 is DFQATT and CDR2 is SNEGSKA in the germline V gene (reference sequence). Trimming left V 3 bases short and J 6 bases short, with 10 bases between. This CDR3 is 12 amino acids long. CDR3 residues: CSASLPPDTQYF. The CDR3 bases are TGCAGTGCTAGCTTACCCCCGGATACGCAGTATTTT.

This clonotype turned up a few times. The chain joins TRBV6-2 or TRBV6-3 to TRBJ2-7; D not certain. V was shortened by 8 bases and J by 4 bases, with 18 bases between the two germline ends. Per the germline V gene, CDR1 is MNHEY and CDR2 is SVGEGT. The length of the CDR3 is 14 residues. DNA of the CDR3: TGTGCCAGCGTCGGCAGTGCCCCGCTGTACGAGCAGTACGTC. This gives the protein CASVGSAPLYEQYV.

There are a few counts of this clonotype. One junction end does not reproduce the germline sequence, and a read error may be involved. The chain joins TRBV11-3 to TRBJ2-1; D unclear. The CDR3 contains 17 residues. Per the germline V gene, CDR1 is SGHNT and CDR2 is YENEEA. The CDR3 spells CASSVELGISSYNEQFF. CDR3 nucleotides: TGTGCCAGCAGCGTAGAGCTTGGGATCAGCTCCTACAATGAGCAGTTCTTC.

This clonotype was counted only a few times. The chain combines TRBV4-1 with TRBJ2-3; perhaps TRBD1 as D (6 bases). Germline V gene sequence: CDR1 MGHRA, CDR2 YSYEKL. The CDR3 contains 16 residues. Trimming took 0 bases from V and 5 from J, leaving 15 bases between them. Written as DNA, the CDR3 is TGCGCCAGCAGCCAAGAACCCGGCAGGGGAAGAGATACGCAGTATTTT. Its translation: CASSQEPGRGRDTQYF.